This is a list of T cell receptor beta chains from one sample in a study of blood T cell repertoires in COVID-19. Clones were sequenced by immunoSEQ multiplex PCR, and TCRdb holds only the in-frame ones, with some missing. The data hold more than 45,000 clones, with 90% observed a single time. The sample was peripheral blood. Receptor source: a man in his 70s with acute or convalescent COVID-19. CDR3s leave out the opening cysteine and the closing phenylalanine or tryptophan. Fields, in order: V gene, CDR3 protein.

v_gene: TRBV18; CDR3aa: ASSPLDSPNYGYT
v_gene: TRBV5-1; CDR3aa: ASSLEAGYNEQF
v_gene: TRBV19; CDR3aa: ASSLSYARLGYT
v_gene: TRBV29-1; CDR3aa: SVRTGDEQY
v_gene: TRBV16; CDR3aa: ASSPHGSNYGYT
v_gene: TRBV19; CDR3aa: ASSTDRLRNTEAF
v_gene: TRBV7-9; CDR3aa: ASSPRVGSGGPSTDTQY
v_gene: TRBV7-8; CDR3aa: ASSQRGGATNEKLF
v_gene: TRBV11-2; CDR3aa: ASSLLYGVPNTGELF
v_gene: TRBV27; CDR3aa: ASSLGGARFYGYT
v_gene: TRBV4-3; CDR3aa: ASSQERARNTEAF
v_gene: TRBV6-5; CDR3aa: ASSQTGTRSSPLH
v_gene: TRBV30; CDR3aa: AWLGAGGTPDTQY
v_gene: TRBV29-1; CDR3aa: SVWGDTGELF
v_gene: TRBV12-3/TRBV12-4; CDR3aa: ASSSGRGLGYT
v_gene: TRBV7-2; CDR3aa: ASSLASWMRGFYSPLH
v_gene: TRBV7-6; CDR3aa: ASSLAFRQPQH
v_gene: TRBV15; CDR3aa: ATSRVGTGSRQPQH
v_gene: TRBV30; CDR3aa: AWSVRLAIGELF
v_gene: TRBV11-2; CDR3aa: ASSLVRTGDYEQY
v_gene: TRBV28; CDR3aa: ASSSFTTDTPLH
v_gene: TRBV21-1; CDR3aa: ASSKELAKETQY
v_gene: TRBV19; CDR3aa: ASSIASGHRQETQY
v_gene: TRBV7-9; CDR3aa: ASSHHTGGGSGYT
v_gene: TRBV6-6; CDR3aa: ASSRTGNYDYT
v_gene: TRBV18; CDR3aa: ASSPYGGGRTDTQY
v_gene: TRBV9; CDR3aa: ASSIYSGASTDTQY
v_gene: TRBV7-7; CDR3aa: ASSLTENTEAF
v_gene: TRBV11-2; CDR3aa: ASSIFEGPGLAIRGTQY
v_gene: TRBV5-1; CDR3aa: ASREGQTNTEAF
v_gene: TRBV7-2; CDR3aa: ASSRLTRSTDTQY
v_gene: TRBV14; CDR3aa: ASSHRDTDNEQF
v_gene: TRBV5-1; CDR3aa: ASSTGNNYGYT
v_gene: TRBV3-1/TRBV3-2; CDR3aa: ASSQARLRNEQF
v_gene: TRBV10-3; CDR3aa: AIRSATGGLRHNSPLH
v_gene: TRBV2; CDR3aa: ASRSVPGYNSPLH
v_gene: TRBV7-7; CDR3aa: ASSLQQGGSYEQY
v_gene: TRBV10-3; CDR3aa: AISGRPGQGFLNTEAF
v_gene: TRBV6-6; CDR3aa: ASTPGLMSYEQY
v_gene: TRBV5-8; CDR3aa: ASSLYNYGYT
v_gene: TRBV5-1; CDR3aa: ASSLVDGGPSYEQY
v_gene: TRBV19; CDR3aa: ASISPGKLSNEQF
v_gene: TRBV15; CDR3aa: ATSRALGGSGNTIY
v_gene: TRBV18; CDR3aa: ASSLTGTGTSTNEKLF
v_gene: TRBV18; CDR3aa: ASSPLQGPSTDTQY
v_gene: TRBV28; CDR3aa: ASSRGRSGGPNTGELF
v_gene: TRBV11-1; CDR3aa: ASSLKRGGIYEQY
v_gene: TRBV2; CDR3aa: ASSLQGGINEKLF
v_gene: TRBV14; CDR3aa: ASKVLGSSGYT
v_gene: TRBV30; CDR3aa: AWSRPRQGGPGANVLT
v_gene: TRBV9; CDR3aa: ASSVVGGTGGVNSPLH
v_gene: TRBV6-6; CDR3aa: ASSYSEGMNTEAF
v_gene: TRBV10-2; CDR3aa: ASSSGSLPDTQY
v_gene: TRBV6-6; CDR3aa: ASSYTGRGTTDTQY